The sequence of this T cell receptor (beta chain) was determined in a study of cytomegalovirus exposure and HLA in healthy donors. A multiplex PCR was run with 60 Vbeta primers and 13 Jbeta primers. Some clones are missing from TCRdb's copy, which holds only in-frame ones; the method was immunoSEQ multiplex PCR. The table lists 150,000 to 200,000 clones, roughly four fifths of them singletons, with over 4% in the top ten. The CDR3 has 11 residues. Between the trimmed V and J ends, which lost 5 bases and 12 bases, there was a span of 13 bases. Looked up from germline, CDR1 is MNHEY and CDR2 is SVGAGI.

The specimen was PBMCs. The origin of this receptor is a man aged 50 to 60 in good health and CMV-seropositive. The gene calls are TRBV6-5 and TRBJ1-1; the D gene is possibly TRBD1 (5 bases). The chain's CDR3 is CASSEGVGSFF. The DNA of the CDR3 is TGTGCCAGCAGTGAAGGGGTGGGATCTTTCTTT.